The TCR beta chain described here comes from a study of shared clonotypes between healthy human individuals. This CDR3 contains 14 residues. Germline CDR1 is SNHLY and CDR2 is FYNNEI. J was trimmed by 5 bases and V by 5 bases; bases with no gene match: 8. Note on this clone: Its antigen is as yet unknown. Lacking the conserved final phenylalanine or tryptophan, this CDR3 likely reflects a read error.

Study-level results: Only blood samples were collected, and tissue repertoires likely differ.

Investigators divided CD4+ cells into CD45RA+ naive and CD45RA-negative memory subsets. How the authors handled the data: There were no quality scores in the junction-only immunoSEQ sequences, so filtering differed. Sequenced by immunoSEQ multiplex PCR; TCRdb stores in-frame clones only, minus some. That table gives V, J and clone size, and the DNA gave D and trimming. This table has millions of clones, 95% appearing once. The origin of this receptor is a man aged 18 to 30 in good health. The sequenced sample consisted of naive CD4+ T cells sorted from blood. Subset reported: CD45RA+ positively selected. This chain links TRBV2 with TRBJ1-1; 7 bases fit TRBD1. Written as DNA, the CDR3 is TGTGCCAGCAGTCCTACAGGGGCGCGGACTGAAGCTTTCTCT. Translating it yields CASSPTGARTEAFS.